The sequence of this TCR beta chain was determined in a study of T-cell memory formation after mild COVID-19. Overall study findings and caveats: Among clones contracting day 15 to 85, CD4/CD8 was balanced, whereas later expanders leaned CD4+.

Points on this clonotype: Its target is unknown.

CDR3 size: 14 residues. Trimming cost V 6 bases and J 1 base; bases outside gene matches: 5. Germline V CDR1 and CDR2: MNHNY, SVGAGI (reference sequence). Researchers used 5'RACE with constant-segment primers to make TCR alpha and TCR beta cDNA libraries that carry sample barcodes and UMIs. TCRdb analysed the 5' RACE reads with MiXCR anew, one entry per CDR3 protein. This sample has roughly 80,000 distinct CDR3 sequences, with around a quarter found just once. V gene TRBV6-6 combines with J gene TRBJ1-1; 7 bases are a match to TRBD1. What was sequenced was PBMCs or a T cell subset sorted from them (not recorded which). This sequence originates from a man younger than 30 who had mild COVID-19 (a few samples of this study predate the infection). Cell type and time point are not known. This CDR3 reads CASRGQVRNTEAFF. CDR3 coding DNA: TGTGCCAGCAGAGGACAGGTCAGGAACACTGAAGCTTTCTTT.